The table lists the clone carrying this T cell receptor (beta chain) with a few counts. What it binds is not known. The source of the sample is a study of beta chain features in type 1 diabetes. Every bit of the isolated RNA underwent reverse transcription, so sequencing read expressed TCRB transcripts. Data came from immunoSEQ multiplex PCR; TCRdb stores just in-frame clones and leaves some out. The sample includes 150,000 to 200,000 clones, roughly 9% of them seen just once. Findings and caveats of the study: Across all four CD4+ subsets, people with type 1 diabetes showed modestly shorter TCRB CDR3s.

This CDR3 has 14 amino acids. Germline loops: CDR1 GTSNPN, CDR2 SVGIG (reference sequence). The V gene end was trimmed by 7 bases and the J gene end by 1 base; junction bases not matched to a gene: 7. The J gene is TRBJ1-1, the V gene TRBV30; TRBD1 matches at 9 bases. Input material: central memory CD4+ T cells from blood. The clonotype was recovered from a woman aged 25 to 39 with type 1 diabetes. CDR3 coding DNA: TGTGCCTTCTCACAGGGGGCCGAGAACACTGAAGCTTTCTTT. As protein: CAFSQGAENTEAFF.